The source of this T cell receptor beta chain is a study of memory CD4+ T cells and cytomegalovirus serostatus. The CDR3 covers 14 residues. The V gene's germline CDR1 is MDHEN and CDR2 SYDVKM. Between the trimmed V and J ends, which lost 5 bases and 2 bases, there was a span of 12 bases. Only in-frame clones appear in the TCRdb table, and some are missing; sequencing was by immunoSEQ multiplex PCR. This table holds some 50,000 clones, 77% found once. The sort gate was single viable CD3+CD4+CD8-CD45RO+ cells for memory CD4+ T cells. V and J are TRBV28 and TRBJ1-2, with a weak D call TRBD1 (6 bases). The sample was memory CD4+ T cells from blood. The receptor was isolated from an adult in good health and CMV-seronegative. The CDR3 DNA follows: TGTGCCAGCAGTAGGGGGGGGAGCAACTATGGCTACACCTTC. It codes for CASSRGGSNYGYTF.